The clone carrying this T cell receptor beta chain was observed at least ten times. Trimming took 0 bases from V and 1 from J, leaving 10 bases between them. This CDR3 is built from 15 residues. Germline-derived CDR1 and CDR2 are SGHDT and YYEEEE. TCRdb re-analysed the RT-PCR reads in MiXCR, keeping a single row per CDR3 protein. The sample contains about 680,000 distinct CDR3 sequences, 12% to 15% of which appear only once. The TCR comes from a female donor in good health, serving as a healthy control. J is TRBJ2-5 and V is TRBV5-6; possible D gene TRBD2, 5 bases. The material sequenced was memory CD4+ T cells from blood. The CDR3 sequence is CASSLAGGSQETQYF. The CDR3, as DNA: TGTGCCAGCAGCTTGGCAGGCGGGTCCCAAGAGACCCAGTACTTC.